These 12 T cell receptor beta chains came from one sample sequenced in a study of T cell responses to AZD1222 COVID-19 vaccine (dated by TCRdb to the early 2020s). The library was generated by the immunoSEQ multiplex PCR assay. As stored in TCRdb, this immuneACCESS dataset retains in-frame rearrangements with V and J assigned. A fraction of the clones does not appear; measured against another copy, unresolved V genes explain less than half of the discrepancy, and the remainder lacks a known reason. Here the sample has 83,000 or so clones; around 93% occur a single time. The top ten clonotypes cover 28% of the sample. The time point label, as the study defines it: about 28 days (+/-7) after the second vaccine dose. The specimen was peripheral blood, collected 28 days after the second AZD1222 dose. The receptors originated from an adult who received the AZD1222 COVID-19 vaccine.

The chain carries TRBV4-2 and TRBJ1-4; 7 nucleotides agree with TRBD1. V lost 4 bases, J lost 2 bases, and 4 bases stayed unmatched. Germline V gives CDR1 LGHNA, CDR2 YNFKEQ. CDR3 length: 15 amino acids. The CDR3 nucleotides are TGTGCCAGCAGCCGAGAGACAGGGACTAATGAAAAACTGTTTTTT. The encoded protein is CASSRETGTNEKLFF.

The chain is built from TRBV5-1 and TRBJ2-5; D gene ambiguous. V dropped 0 bases and J dropped 0 bases, with 3 bases sitting between them. CDR3 length: 13 amino acids. The germline V gene has CDR1 SGHRS and CDR2 YFSETQ. The CDR3 region is CASSLAYQETQYF. The CDR3 DNA reads TGCGCCAGCAGCTTGGCGTACCAAGAGACCCAGTACTTC.

The gene calls are TRBV11-1 and TRBJ2-2, with D tentatively TRBD2 (6 bases). Trimming removed 1 base from V and 6 bases from J, with 12 bases in between. CDR1 SGHAT and CDR2 FQDESV come from the germline V gene (reference sequence). The CDR3 contains 15 residues. This chain's CDR3 is CASSLEHGGAGELFF. In DNA form, the CDR3 reads TGTGCCAGCAGCTTAGAACACGGGGGAGCCGGGGAGCTGTTTTTT.

The rearrangement joins TRBV4-3 to TRBJ2-7; perhaps TRBD1 as D (5 bases). This CDR3 is built from 17 residues. CDR1 and CDR2 from the germline V gene are LGHNA and YSLEER. Trimming cost V 0 bases and J 1 base, with 16 bases left between them. The CDR3 nucleotides read TGCGCCAGCAGCCAAGATCTGGGGCCCAGGGAATCCTACGAGCAGTACTTC. This translates into CASSQDLGPRESYEQYF.

The J gene is TRBJ1-5, the V gene TRBV19, with 8 bases fitting TRBD1. This CDR3 comprises 14 residues. CDR1 is LNHDA, CDR2 SQIVND, per germline (reference sequence). V shed 6 bases and J 4 bases; nucleotides not matched to a gene: 5. CDR3 in amino acids: CASRTGVGNQPQHF. In DNA, the CDR3 is TGTGCCAGTAGGACAGGGGTCGGAAATCAGCCCCAGCATTTT.

This chain links TRBV29-1 with TRBJ1-1; possible D gene TRBD1, 5 bases. This CDR3 has 12 residues. Germline V gene lookup returns CDR1 SQVTM and CDR2 ANQGSEA. Trimming removed 4 bases at V and 3 bases at J, with 9 bases between. This chain's CDR3 is CSVVEGDTEAFF. Written as DNA, the CDR3 is TGCAGCGTTGTTGAAGGGGACACTGAAGCTTTCTTT. Together with reference TRBV29-1 and TRBJ1-1, the CDR3 gives the full variable domain: SAVISQKPSRDICQRGTSLTIQCQVDSQVTMMFWYRQQPGQSLTLIATANQGSEATYESGFVIDKFPISRPNLTFSTLTVSNMSPEDSSIYLCSVVEGDTEAFFGQGTRLTVV.

The gene calls are TRBV28 and TRBJ1-2; no definite D call. The CDR3 consists of 12 residues. CDR1 is MDHEN, CDR2 SYDVKM, per germline. The V end lost 5 bases, the J end lost 6 bases, and 10 bases lay between the germline ends. For the CDR3, the DNA is TGTGCCAGCAGTATCCCATTACATGGCTACACCTTC. Translated, it gives CASSIPLHGYTF.

The CDR3 DNA reads TGTGCCAGCAGTGACGGCCGAGGTTTAACCGCCTACGAGCAGTACTTC. Its translation: CASSDGRGLTAYEQYF. The chain carries TRBV2 and TRBJ2-7; D not certain. V lost 3 bases and J lost 2, with 17 bases in between. The germline V gene has CDR1 SNHLY and CDR2 FYNNEI. There are 16 residues in the CDR3. Looking up the rest from reference TRBV2 and TRBJ2-7 gives the full variable domain: EPEVTQTPSHQVTQMGQEVILRCVPISNHLYFYWYRQILGQKVEFLVSFYNNEISEKSEIFDDQFSVERPDGSNFTLKIRSTKLEDSAMYFCASSDGRGLTAYEQYFGPGTRLTVT.

The chain has TRBV28 and TRBJ1-2; 8 bases are shared with TRBD1. With V trimmed by 6 bases and J by 3 bases, 9 bases remained unmatched. CDR1 MDHEN and CDR2 SYDVKM come from the germline V gene. The CDR3 covers 15 residues. The CDR3 sequence: CASRIPGGADYGYTF. The CDR3 DNA reads TGTGCCAGCAGAATTCCAGGGGGCGCGGACTATGGCTACACCTTC.

The chain couples TRBV5-1 to TRBJ1-1; tentatively, D is TRBD1 (5 bases). The germline V gene encodes CDR1 SGHRS and CDR2 YFSETQ. This CDR3 region has 15 residues. Trimming left V 4 bases short and J 2 bases short, with 15 bases between. CDR3 in amino acids: CASSQGPPINTEAFF. The CDR3, as DNA: TGCGCCAGCAGCCAGGGACCGCCCATTAACACTGAAGCTTTCTTT.

With regard to this clone: The junction departs from the called germline gene at one end, perhaps through a read error. The chain recombines TRBV4-1 with TRBJ2-1, with 9 nucleotides matching TRBD1. Germline assignment: CDR1 MGHRA and CDR2 YSYEKL. The CDR3 length is 16 residues. The DNA of the CDR3 is TGCGCCAGCAGCCTCACTGGACAGGGGCTGTACAATGGGCAGTTCTTC. It codes for CASSLTGQGLYNGQFF.

The V gene is TRBV19, the J gene TRBJ1-1; 7 bases fit TRBD1. There are 13 residues in the CDR3. Germline-derived CDR1 and CDR2 are LNHDA and SQIVND (reference sequence). Germline trimming cut 3 bases from V and 8 bases from J; bases unmatched to any gene: 6. DNA for the CDR3: TGTGCCAGTAGTATTGGGCAGGGGGAAGAAGCTTTCTTT. Its protein is CASSIGQGEEAFF. The variable domain in full, completed from reference TRBV19 and TRBJ1-1, reads DGGITQSPKYLFRKEGQNVTLSCEQNLNHDAMYWYRQDPGQGLRLIYYSQIVNDFQKGDIAEGYSVSREKKESFPLTVTSAQKNPTAFYLCASSIGQGEEAFFGQGTRLTVV.